The sequence of this T cell receptor beta chain was determined in a study of blood T cells in healthy people across ages. Study overall: Template switching picked up about one barcoded beta molecule for each two T cells.

Through a sample-barcoded 5' primer and a J-beta primer mix, a second PCR was run for roughly 6 to 12 cycles. Each cDNA was tagged by a template-switch adaptor containing 12 random nucleotides. TCRdb used MiXCR to reprocess the 5' RACE reads, holding one entry per CDR3 protein. The sample carries 1.5 million to 2 million distinct CDR3 sequences, almost 35% recorded once. In terms of origin and age, donors were healthy Caucasian individuals from Russia aged 6 to 90. Study-wide points: Those diversity estimates obtained from one million T cells were thought to be underestimates.

This CDR3 region has 20 residues. Germline V gene sequence: CDR1 PRHDT, CDR2 FYEKMQ (reference sequence). V lost 1 base to trimming and J lost 4 bases; unmatched junction nucleotides: 12. In this sample, this clonotype turned up once. Its antigen remains unidentified. The chain combines TRBV13 with TRBJ2-1, with 14 bases lining up with TRBD2. The source material was blood. This clonotype originated in a woman aged 25 to 39 in good health. The CDR3 DNA is TGTGCCAGCAGCTTAGACCGACTAGCGGGGGGGCCGTTTGGATACAATGAGCAGTTCTTC. Translation: CASSLDRLAGGPFGYNEQFF.